This T cell receptor (beta chain) was observed in a study of read filtering for tumor transcriptome and immune sequencing. Study details: R-ISS stage counts were 8 or 9 for I, approximately 15 for II, 7 for III.

This clonotype has at least ten counts. Every patient had bone marrow sampled while the disease was active. The library was built from about 400 ng RNA with molecular barcoded adaptors for alpha/delta and beta/gamma chains. TCRdb fed the reads into MiXCR, producing one record per CDR3 protein. The table lists about 130,000 distinct CDR3 sequences, 10% to 15% of them singletons, with 9.5% to 12% in the top ten. The clonotype was recovered from a donor over 35 with multiple myeloma. Sequenced material: a population of CD138-negative cells sorted from bone marrow.

CDR3 region: CASSLGQSGANVLTF. For the CDR3, the DNA is TGTGCCAGCAGCTTGGGGCAGTCCGGGGCCAACGTCCTGACTTTC. This rearrangement joins TRBV7-3 to TRBJ2-6; possibly TRBD1 for D (5 bases). The germline V gene has CDR1 SGHTA and CDR2 FQGTGA. V lost 3 bases and J lost 4, with 10 bases in between. The CDR3 runs to 15 residues.